One T cell receptor (beta chain) is described in this entry. What it binds is not known. TCRbeta CDR3 was sequenced at survey depth with template counts. Measured with immunoSEQ multiplex PCR; TCRdb has only the in-frame clones, and not every one. The sample contains more than 9,500 clones, around two thirds of which appear only once. The source of the sample is a study of tissue T cells after allogeneic stem cell transplantation. Study-wide context: Tissue samples with histologically apparent lymphocytes on H&E review were prioritized for sequencing. Broader study findings: Tissue-detected TCR repertoire was only partly captured by blood and spleen T cells. Some tissue clones might be persisting host cells; their alloreactivity or antigen specificity was not determined.

The V end was cut by 3 bases, the J end by 4 bases, with 9 bases between. Germline CDR1 and CDR2: KGHDR and SFDVKD. The CDR3 has 14 amino acids. The TCR comes from a woman aged 18 to 50 with breast cancer. Sample: tissue from the right colon, taken at autopsy. The chain combines TRBV24-1 with TRBJ1-5; the D gene is possibly TRBD1 (6 bases). CDR3 coding DNA: TGTGCCACCAGTGATCATCAGGGGAATCAGCCCCAGCATTTT. Its protein product is CATSDHQGNQPQHF.